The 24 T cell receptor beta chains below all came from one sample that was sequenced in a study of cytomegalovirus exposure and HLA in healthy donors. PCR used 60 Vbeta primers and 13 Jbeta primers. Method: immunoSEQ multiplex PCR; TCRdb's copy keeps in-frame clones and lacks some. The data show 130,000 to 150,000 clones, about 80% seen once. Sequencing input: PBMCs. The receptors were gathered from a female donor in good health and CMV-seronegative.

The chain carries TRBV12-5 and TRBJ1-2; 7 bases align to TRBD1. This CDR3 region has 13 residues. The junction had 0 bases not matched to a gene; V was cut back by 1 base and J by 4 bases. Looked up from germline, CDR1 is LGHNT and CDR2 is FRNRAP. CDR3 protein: CASGLGDSYGYTF. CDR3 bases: TGTGCTAGTGGTTTGGGGGACAGCTATGGCTACACCTTC.

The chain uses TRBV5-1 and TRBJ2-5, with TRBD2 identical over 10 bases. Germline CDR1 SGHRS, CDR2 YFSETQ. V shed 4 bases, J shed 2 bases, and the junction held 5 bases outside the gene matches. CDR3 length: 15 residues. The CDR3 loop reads CASSIGTSAQETQYF. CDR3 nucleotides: TGCGCCAGCAGCATCGGGACTAGCGCTCAAGAGACCCAGTACTTC. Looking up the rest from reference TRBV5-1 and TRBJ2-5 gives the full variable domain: KAGVTQTPRYLIKTRGQQVTLSCSPISGHRSVSWYQQTPGQGLQFLFEYFSETQRNKGNFPGRFSGRQFSNSRSEMNVSTLELGDSALYLCASSIGTSAQETQYFGPGTRLLVL.

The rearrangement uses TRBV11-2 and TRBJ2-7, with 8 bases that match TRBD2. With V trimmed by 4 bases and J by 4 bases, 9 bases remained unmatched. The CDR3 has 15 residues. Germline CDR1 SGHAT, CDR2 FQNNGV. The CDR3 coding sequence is TGTGCCAGCAGCTCACAAGCGGGAGCCCCTTACGAGCAGTACTTC. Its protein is CASSSQAGAPYEQYF. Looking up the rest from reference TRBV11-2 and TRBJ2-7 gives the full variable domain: EAGVAQSPRYKIIEKRQSVAFWCNPISGHATLYWYQQILGQGPKLLIQFQNNGVVDDSQLPKDRFSAERLKGVDSTLKIQPAKLEDSAVYLCASSSQAGAPYEQYFGPGTRLTVT.

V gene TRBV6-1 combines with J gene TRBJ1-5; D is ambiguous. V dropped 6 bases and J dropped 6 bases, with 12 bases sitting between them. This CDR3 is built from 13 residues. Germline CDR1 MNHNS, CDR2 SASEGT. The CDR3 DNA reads TGTGCCAGCAGCGTCGACGCGGGTCAGCCCCAGCATTTT. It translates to CASSVDAGQPQHF.

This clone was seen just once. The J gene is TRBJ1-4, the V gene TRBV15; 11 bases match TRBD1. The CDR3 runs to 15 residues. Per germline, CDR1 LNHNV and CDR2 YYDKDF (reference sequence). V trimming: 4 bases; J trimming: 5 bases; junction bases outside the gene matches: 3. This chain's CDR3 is CATSTRDRGNEKLFF. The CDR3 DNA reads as TGTGCCACCAGCACCAGGGACAGGGGGAATGAAAAACTGTTTTTT.

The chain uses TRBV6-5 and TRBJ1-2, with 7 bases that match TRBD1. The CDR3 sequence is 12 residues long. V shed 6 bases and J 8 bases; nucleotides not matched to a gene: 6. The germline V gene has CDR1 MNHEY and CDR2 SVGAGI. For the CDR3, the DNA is TGTGCCAGCAGGGGGACAGTTGGAGGCTACACCTTC. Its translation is CASRGTVGGYTF.

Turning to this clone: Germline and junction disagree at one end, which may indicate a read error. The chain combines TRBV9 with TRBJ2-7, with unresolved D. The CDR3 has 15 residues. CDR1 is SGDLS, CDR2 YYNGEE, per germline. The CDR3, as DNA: TGTGCCAGCAGCGTAGGGGCTGATATTTCCTCCGAGCAGTACTTC. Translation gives CASSVGADISSEQYF.

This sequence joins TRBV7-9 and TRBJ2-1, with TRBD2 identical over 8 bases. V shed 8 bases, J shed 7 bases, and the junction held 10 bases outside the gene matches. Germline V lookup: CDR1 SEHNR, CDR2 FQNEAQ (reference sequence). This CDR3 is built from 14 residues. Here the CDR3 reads CASRGGALPNEQFF. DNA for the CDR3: TGTGCCAGCCGGGGGGGAGCACTCCCTAATGAGCAGTTCTTC.

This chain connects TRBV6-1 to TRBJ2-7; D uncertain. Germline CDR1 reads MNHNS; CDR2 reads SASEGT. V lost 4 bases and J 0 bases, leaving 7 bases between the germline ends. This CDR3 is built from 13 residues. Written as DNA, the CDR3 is TGTGCCAGCAGTGTCGCTACCTCCTACGAGCAGTACTTC. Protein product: CASSVATSYEQYF.

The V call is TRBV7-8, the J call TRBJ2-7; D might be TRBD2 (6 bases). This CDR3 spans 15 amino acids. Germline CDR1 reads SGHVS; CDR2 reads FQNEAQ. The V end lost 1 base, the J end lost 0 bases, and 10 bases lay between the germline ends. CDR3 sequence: CASSLVSGVSYEQYF. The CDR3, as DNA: TGTGCCAGCAGCTTAGTGTCGGGAGTCTCCTACGAGCAGTACTTC. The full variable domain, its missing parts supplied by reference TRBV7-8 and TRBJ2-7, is GAGVSQSPRYKVAKRGQDVALRCDPISGHVSLFWYQQALGQGPEFLTYFQNEAQLDKSGLPSDRFFAERPEGSVSTLKIQRTQQEDSAVYLCASSLVSGVSYEQYFGPGTRLTVT.

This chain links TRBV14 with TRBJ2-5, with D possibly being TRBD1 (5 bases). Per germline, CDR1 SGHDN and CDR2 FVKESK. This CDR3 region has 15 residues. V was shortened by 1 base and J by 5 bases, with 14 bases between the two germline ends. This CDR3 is CASSQAGRVEETQYF. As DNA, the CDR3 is TGTGCCAGCAGCCAAGCCGGCAGGGTGGAGGAGACCCAGTACTTC.

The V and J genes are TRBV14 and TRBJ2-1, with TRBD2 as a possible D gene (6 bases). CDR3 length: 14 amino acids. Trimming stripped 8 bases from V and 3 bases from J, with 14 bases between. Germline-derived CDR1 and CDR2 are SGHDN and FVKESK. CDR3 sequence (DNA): TGTGCCAGCCAGGAGGGAGCGGTCTACAATGAGCAGTTCTTC. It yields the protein CASQEGAVYNEQFF.

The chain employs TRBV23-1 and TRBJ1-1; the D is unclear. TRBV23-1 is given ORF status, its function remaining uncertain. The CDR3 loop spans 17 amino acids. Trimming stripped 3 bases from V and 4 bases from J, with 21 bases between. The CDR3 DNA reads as TGCGCCAGCAGTCATTCCCATACCCCGGGTATAGGCACTGAAGCTTTCTTT. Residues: CASSHSHTPGIGTEAFF.

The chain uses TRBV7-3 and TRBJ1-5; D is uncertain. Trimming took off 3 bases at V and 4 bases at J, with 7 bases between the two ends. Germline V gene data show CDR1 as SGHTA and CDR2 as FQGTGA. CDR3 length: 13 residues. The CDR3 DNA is TGTGCCAGCAGCTTTAGATGGAATCAGCCCCAGCATTTT. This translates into CASSFRWNQPQHF. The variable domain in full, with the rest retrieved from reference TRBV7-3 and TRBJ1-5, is GAGVSQTPSNKVTEKGKYVELRCDPISGHTALYWYRQSLGQGPEFLIYFQGTGAADDSGLPNDRFFAVRPEGSVSTLKIQRTERGDSAVYLCASSFRWNQPQHFGDGTRLSIL.

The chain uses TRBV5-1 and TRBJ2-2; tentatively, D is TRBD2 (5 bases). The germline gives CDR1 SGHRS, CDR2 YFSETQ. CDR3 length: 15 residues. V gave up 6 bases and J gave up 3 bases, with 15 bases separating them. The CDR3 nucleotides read TGCGCCAGCAACGCGTGGGGAGCGGACACCGGGGAGCTGTTTTTT. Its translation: CASNAWGADTGELFF. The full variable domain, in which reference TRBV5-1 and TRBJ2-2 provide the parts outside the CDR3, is KAGVTQTPRYLIKTRGQQVTLSCSPISGHRSVSWYQQTPGQGLQFLFEYFSETQRNKGNFPGRFSGRQFSNSRSEMNVSTLELGDSALYLCASNAWGADTGELFFGEGSRLTVL.

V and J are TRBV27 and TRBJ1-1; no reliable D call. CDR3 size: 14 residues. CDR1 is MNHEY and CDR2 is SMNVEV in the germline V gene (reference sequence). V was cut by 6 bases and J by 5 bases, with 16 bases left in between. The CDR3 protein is CASRSDRSWTEAFF. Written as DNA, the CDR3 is TGTGCCAGCAGATCCGACCGGAGTTGGACTGAAGCTTTCTTT.

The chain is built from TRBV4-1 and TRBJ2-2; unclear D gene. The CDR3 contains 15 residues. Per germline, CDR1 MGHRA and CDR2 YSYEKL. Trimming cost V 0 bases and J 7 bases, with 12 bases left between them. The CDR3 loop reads CASSQDGPRGGELFF. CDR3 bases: TGCGCCAGCAGCCAAGATGGTCCTAGAGGCGGGGAGCTGTTTTTT.

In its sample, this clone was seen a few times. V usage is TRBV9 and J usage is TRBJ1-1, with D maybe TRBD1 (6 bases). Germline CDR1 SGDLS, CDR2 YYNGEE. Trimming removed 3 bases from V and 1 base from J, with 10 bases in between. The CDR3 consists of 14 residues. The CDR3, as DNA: TGTGCCAGCAGCGGGGACAATCGGAACACTGAAGCTTTCTTT. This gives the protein CASSGDNRNTEAFF.

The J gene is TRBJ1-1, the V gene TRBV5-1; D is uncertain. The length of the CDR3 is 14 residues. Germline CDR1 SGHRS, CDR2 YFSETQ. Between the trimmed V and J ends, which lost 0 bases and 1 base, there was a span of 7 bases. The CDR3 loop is CASSLGGGNTEAFF. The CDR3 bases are TGCGCCAGCAGCTTGGGTGGCGGGAACACTGAAGCTTTCTTT.

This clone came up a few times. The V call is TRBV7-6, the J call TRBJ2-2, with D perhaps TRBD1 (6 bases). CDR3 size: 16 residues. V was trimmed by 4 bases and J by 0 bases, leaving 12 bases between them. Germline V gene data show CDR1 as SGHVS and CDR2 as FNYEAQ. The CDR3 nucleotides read TGTGCCAGCAGCTACTGGGACAACCCGAACACCGGGGAGCTGTTTTTT. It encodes CASSYWDNPNTGELFF. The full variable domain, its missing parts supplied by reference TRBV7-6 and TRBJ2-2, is GAGVSQSPRYKVTKRGQDVALRCDPISGHVSLYWYRQALGQGPEFLTYFNYEAQQDKSGLPNDRFSAERPEGSISTLTIQRTEQRDSAMYRCASSYWDNPNTGELFFGEGSRLTVL.

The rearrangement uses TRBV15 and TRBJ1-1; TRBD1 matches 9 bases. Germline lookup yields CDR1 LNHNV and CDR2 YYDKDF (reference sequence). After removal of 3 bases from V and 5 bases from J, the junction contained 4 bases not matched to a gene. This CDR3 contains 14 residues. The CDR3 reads CATSRGTGHTEAFF. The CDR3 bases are TGTGCCACCAGCAGGGGGACAGGGCATACTGAAGCTTTCTTT.

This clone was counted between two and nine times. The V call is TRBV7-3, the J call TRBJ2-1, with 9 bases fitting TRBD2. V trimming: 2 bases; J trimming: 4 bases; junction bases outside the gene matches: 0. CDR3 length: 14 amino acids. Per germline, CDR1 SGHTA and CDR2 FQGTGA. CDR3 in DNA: TGTGCCAGCAGCTTAGCGGGAGGGTACAATGAGCAGTTCTTC. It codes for CASSLAGGYNEQFF.

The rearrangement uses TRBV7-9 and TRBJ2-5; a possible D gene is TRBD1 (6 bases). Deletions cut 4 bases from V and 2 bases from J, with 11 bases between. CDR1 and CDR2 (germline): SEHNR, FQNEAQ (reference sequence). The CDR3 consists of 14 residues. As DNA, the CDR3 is TGTGCCAGCAGCTCGACAGGCGGTCAAGAGACCCAGTACTTC. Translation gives CASSSTGGQETQYF.

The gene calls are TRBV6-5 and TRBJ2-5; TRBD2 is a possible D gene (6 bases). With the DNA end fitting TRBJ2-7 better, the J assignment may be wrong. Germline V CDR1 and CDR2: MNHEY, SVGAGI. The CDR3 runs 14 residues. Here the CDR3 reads CASSYFGGAGEQYF. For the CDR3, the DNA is TGTGCCAGCAGTTACTTCGGGGGAGCAGGCGAGCAGTACTTC.